One and the same sample provided the 11 T cell receptor beta chains below, sequenced in a study of Ad26.COV2.S vaccination and SARS-CoV-2 variants. The protocol was immunoSEQ multiplex PCR, while the TCRdb copy is restricted to in-frame clones and leaves out a portion. The sample has about 180,000 clones, roughly nine tenths seen once. The source was peripheral blood, collected after recovery from COVID-19. These receptors were obtained from a human donor who had recovered from COVID-19.

The rearrangement uses TRBV7-2 and TRBJ2-1; TRBD2 matches 7 bases. This CDR3 comprises 13 residues. V lost 5 bases to trimming and J lost 12 bases; unmatched junction nucleotides: 10. CDR1 is SGHTA and CDR2 is FQGNSA in the germline V gene. The CDR3 loop reads CASSGDREGRQFF. CDR3 in DNA: TGTGCCAGCAGCGGGGATAGGGAGGGACGGCAGTTCTTC.

This chain links TRBV5-4 with TRBJ2-5, with D possibly being TRBD1 or TRBD2 (6 bases each). CDR1 and CDR2 (germline): SGHNT, YYREEE (reference sequence). This CDR3 is 14 amino acids long. V gave up 10 bases and J gave up 1 base, with 17 bases separating them. CDR3 in amino acids: CAVAEGGRQETQYF. In nucleotides, the CDR3 is TGTGCCGTAGCGGAGGGGGGACGCCAAGAGACCCAGTACTTC.

With respect to this clone: One end of the junction is discordant with germline, which a read error may explain. V gene TRBV7-7 combines with J gene TRBJ2-5, with D tentatively TRBD2 (6 bases). This CDR3 is 15 amino acids long. CDR1 and CDR2 (germline): SSHAT, FNYEAQ (reference sequence). CDR3 bases: TGTGCTAGCAGCTTAGCGATGGGACTCCAAGAGACCCAGTACTTC. The encoded protein is CASSLAMGLQETQYF.

The rearrangement joins TRBV6-6 to TRBJ1-2; a weak D match, TRBD1 (5 bases). Germline CDR1 and CDR2: MNHNY and SVGAGI (reference sequence). This CDR3 spans 12 amino acids. Trimming pared 10 bases from V and 4 bases from J, leaving 13 bases between. The CDR3 DNA follows: TGTGCCATCTCGGGCAGGGCCTATGGCTACACCTTC. This gives the protein CAISGRAYGYTF.

The V and J genes are TRBV6-5 and TRBJ1-1; 7 positions agree with TRBD1. V gave up 6 bases and J gave up 6 bases; unmatched junction bases: 4. Per the germline V gene, CDR1 is MNHEY and CDR2 is SVGAGI. CDR3 size: 12 residues. Here the CDR3 DNA reads TGTGCCAGCAGGAAAACAGGGGCTGAAGCTTTCTTT. Amino acids: CASRKTGAEAFF.

The gene calls are TRBV27 and TRBJ2-2, with unresolved D. Germline CDR1 MNHEY, CDR2 SMNVEV (reference sequence). Deletions cut 3 bases from V and 5 bases from J, with 4 bases between. This CDR3 has 12 amino acids. CDR3 residues: CASSFGTGELFF. In DNA, the CDR3 is TGTGCCAGCAGTTTCGGGACCGGGGAGCTGTTTTTT.

As to this clone: An end of the junction does not agree with germline; a read error may underlie this. In DNA form, the CDR3 reads TGTGCCAGCAGCTTATCGGACCTTAACAGCGGGGAGCTGTTTTTT. Translation: CASSLSDLNSGELFF. This sequence joins TRBV7-8 and TRBJ2-2; D gene ambiguous. Germline CDR1 SGHVS, CDR2 FQNEAQ. The CDR3 totals 15 residues.

The rearrangement links TRBV7-9 to TRBJ2-3; D is unclear. Germline values: CDR1 SEHNR, CDR2 FQNEAQ (reference sequence). The CDR3 is 13 residues long. With 5 bases removed from V and 1 base from J, the gap between germline ends came to 7 bases. Here the CDR3 DNA reads TGTGCCAGCAGCCCGGACGGCACAGATACGCAGTATTTT. Translating gives CASSPDGTDTQYF. The full variable domain, with the rest looked up from reference TRBV7-9 and TRBJ2-3, is DTGVSQNPRHKITKRGQNVTFRCDPISEHNRLYWYRQTLGQGPEFLTYFQNEAQLEKSRLLSDRFSAERPKGSFSTLEIQRTEQGDSAMYLCASSPDGTDTQYFGPGTRLTVL.

This chain links TRBV25-1 with TRBJ1-1; TRBD1 might be the D (5 bases). Germline-derived CDR1 and CDR2 are MGHDK and SYGVNS. The length of the CDR3 is 16 residues. Deletions cut 1 base from V and 4 bases from J, with 16 bases between. Here the CDR3 DNA reads TGTGCCAGCAGTGAATGGAGATCTGGGGACCTCACTGAAGCTTTCTTT. Translating it yields CASSEWRSGDLTEAFF.

The V gene is TRBV28, the J gene TRBJ1-4, with D unclear. CDR3 length: 12 amino acids. Germline lookup yields CDR1 MDHEN and CDR2 SYDVKM. V was pared by 6 bases and J by 3 bases, with 5 bases between. DNA for the CDR3: TGTGCCAGCAGCACGGCTAATGAAAAACTGTTTTTT. This encodes CASSTANEKLFF.

The chain couples TRBV19 to TRBJ2-1; TRBD2 is a possible D gene (6 bases). In germline, CDR1 is LNHDA, CDR2 SQIVND (reference sequence). This CDR3 is 17 amino acids long. V was shortened by 7 bases and J by 6 bases, with 25 bases between the two germline ends. CDR3 nucleotides: TGTGCCAGTACCTCAGGCACCCCGGAGGGCAAGGGCAATGAGCAGTTCTTC. This translates into CASTSGTPEGKGNEQFF.